This T cell receptor beta chain was found in a study of T-cell memory formation after mild COVID-19. In the study overall: TCR clusters were largely donor specific.

MiXCR, run by TCRdb on the 5' RACE reads, gives a single entry per CDR3 protein. The sample includes tens of thousands of distinct CDR3 sequences, 12% seen only once; the top ten take approximately 24%. V gave up 5 bases and J gave up 7 bases, with 12 bases separating them. CDR3 length: 13 amino acids. Germline V CDR1 and CDR2: SGHTA, FQGNSA. This clonotype has a count of ten or more. Its matching antigen is unknown. Study-level points and caveats: The authors left the SARS-CoV-2 specificity of second-wave clones peaking on day 37 unconfirmed.

This chain connects TRBV7-2 to TRBJ2-1; D is unresolved. The sequencing input was PBMCs or a T cell subset sorted from them (not recorded which). The receptor was derived from a man between 18 and 35 years old who had mild COVID-19 (a few samples of this study predate the infection). Cell type and time point are not known. For the CDR3, the DNA is TGTGCCAGCAGCCCGCTTCGGCCTAATGAGCAGTTCTTC. Protein: CASSPLRPNEQFF.